Many counts were recorded for the clone carrying this TCR beta chain. This sample was taken from a study of neurological immune-mediated disorders. Germline V gene lookup returns CDR1 MNHEY and CDR2 SMNVEV (reference sequence). CDR3 length: 15 residues. The V and J ends lost 6 bases and 3 bases respectively, with 17 bases between them. Each TCR transcript was tagged with a 10-nucleotide random UMI during 5'RACE. Every sequencing run produced over 160 million TCR-beta sequences that came from 15-18 subjects. TCRdb called the 5' RACE reads again in MiXCR, with one record for every CDR3 protein. This sample has approximately 68,000 distinct CDR3 sequences, with around 5% found just once. Source material was 2 million unsorted PBMCs, stored at -80 °C in RNAlater.

The chain combines TRBV27 with TRBJ1-1, with a weak D call TRBD1 (6 bases). The source of this sequence is a woman in her 70s with multiple sclerosis. Sequencing used PBMCs. In nucleotides, the CDR3 is TGTGCCAGCAGACTCTTTGGGGGGGCGGACACTGAAGCTTTCTTT. Translated: CASRLFGGADTEAFF.